Listed below are T cell receptor beta chains from one sample, sequenced in a study of blood T cell repertoires in COVID-19. Only in-frame clones appear in the TCRdb table, and some are missing; sequencing was by immunoSEQ multiplex PCR. The sample includes about 280,000 clones, 75% to 85% of them seen just once. The sample comprised peripheral blood. The origin of the receptors is a man aged 50 to 59 with active or convalescent COVID-19. Each CDR3 is given with its conserved first and last residue. A D gene is named only where the DNA matches it firmly. Some rows have no size entry. The others give once, few or many, or a class for an expanded clone.

j_gene,d_gene,abundance,v_gene,CDR3nt,CDR3aa
TRBJ1-5,-,-,TRBV30,TGTGCCTGGACCCTCGGGGGGGGCAATCAGCCCCAGCATTTT,CAWTLGGGNQPQHF
TRBJ2-5,TRBD2,-,TRBV28,TGTGCCAGCAGCCGGGGACTAGCGGGAACCATGGAGACCCAGTACTTC,CASSRGLAGTMETQYF
TRBJ2-7,TRBD1,-,TRBV28,TGTGCCAGCAGACCGGGACAGGGGATATACGAGCAGTACTTC,CASRPGQGIYEQYF
TRBJ2-5,TRBD1,-,TRBV30,TGTGCCTGGATGACAGGGTGGTACCAAGAGACCCAGTACTTC,CAWMTGWYQETQYF
TRBJ2-1,TRBD2,-,TRBV18,TGTGCCAGCTCACCAATGTCGTCGGCTAGCGGGAATGAGCAGTTCTTC,CASSPMSSASGNEQFF
TRBJ2-7,TRBD2,-,TRBV3-1/TRBV3-2,TGTGCCAGCAGCCAACGACTAGCGAGAGCGCCCGACACGCAGTACTTC,CASSQRLARAPDTQYF
TRBJ2-7,TRBD2,-,TRBV6-2/TRBV6-3,TGTGCCAGCAGTTACGGGCTAGCGGGAAGATACGAGCAGTACTTC,CASSYGLAGRYEQYF
TRBJ2-6,-,-,TRBV9,TGTGCCAGCAGCGCGAAGAACGGACAGATCTCTGGGGCCAACGTCCTGACTTTC,CASSAKNGQISGANVLTF
TRBJ2-3,TRBD2,-,TRBV7-2,TGTGCCAGCGGTTCCCGGGGGGTTTTGGGCACAGATACGCAGTATTTT,CASGSRGVLGTDTQYF
TRBJ1-2,TRBD1,-,TRBV27,TGTGCCAGCAGTCCGACAGCCGGGACAGGGTACTATGGCTACACCTTC,CASSPTAGTGYYGYTF
TRBJ2-2,-,-,TRBV12-3/TRBV12-4,TGTGCCAGCAGTTTCGAGGGCGGGGAGCTGTTTTTT,CASSFEGGELFF
TRBJ2-7,-,-,TRBV5-1,TGCGCCAGCAGCTCCGTCCGCGGGGATAACGAGCAGTACTTC,CASSSVRGDNEQYF
TRBJ1-3,TRBD1,-,TRBV5-4,TGTGCCAGCAGCCGGGACAGGAGTGGAAACACCATATATTTT,CASSRDRSGNTIYF
TRBJ2-7,-,-,TRBV7-5,TGTGTCAGAAGCTTAGGACAGACCTACGAGCAGTACTTC,CVRSLGQTYEQYF
TRBJ2-7,-,-,TRBV3-1/TRBV3-2,TGTGCCAGCAGCCACGGCCCGGGGGGCCAGGTAGAGCAGTACTTC,CASSHGPGGQVEQYF
TRBJ1-5,TRBD1,-,TRBV9,TGTGCCAGCAGCGTAGAAGGGACAGCCCATCAGCCCCAGCATTTT,CASSVEGTAHQPQHF
TRBJ2-5,-,once,TRBV5-1,TGCGCCAGCAGCCAGGGGCAGAGCCGGGAGACCCAGTACTTC,CASSQGQSRETQYF
TRBJ2-5,-,-,TRBV2,TGTGCCAGCATGTTACAGCCAGCAGAGACCCAGTACTTC,CASMLQPAETQYF
TRBJ1-1,-,-,TRBV12-5,TGTGCTAGTGCGGGTGGAGGCGTCACTGAAGCTTTCTTT,CASAGGGVTEAFF
TRBJ1-5,-,-,TRBV5-6,TGTGCCGGAGGTAACAGATTACCGCACCAAAAAAATCAGCCCCAGCATTTT,CAGGNRLPHQKNQPQHF
TRBJ1-6,-,-,TRBV5-1,TGCGCCAGCAGCTTGGGCGTTTGGTCCTATAATTCACCCCTCCACTTT,CASSLGVWSYNSPLHF
TRBJ2-1,-,-,TRBV6-6,TGTGCCAGCAGCACGGGGGGCGGTGAGCAGTTCTTC,CASSTGGGEQFF
TRBJ2-5,-,-,TRBV5-1,TGCGCCAGCAGCTTGGGTAGGGGGGAGACCCAGTACTTC,CASSLGRGETQYF
TRBJ2-7,-,-,TRBV12-3/TRBV12-4,TGTGCCAGCAGTTTAGGTGACAGATCGAAACAGTACTTC,CASSLGDRSKQYF
TRBJ1-3,-,-,TRBV6-5,TGTGCCAGCAGTCAACAGAGCTCTGGAAACACCATATATTTT,CASSQQSSGNTIYF
TRBJ2-2,TRBD2,-,TRBV27,TGTGCCAGCAGCCCTGGGGGGGGTCGTTTCACCGGGGAGCTGTTTTTT,CASSPGGGRFTGELFF
TRBJ2-5,-,-,TRBV19,TGTGCCAGTAGTGACCGGCCAGGCCAGAGAGAGACCCAGTACTTC,CASSDRPGQRETQYF
TRBJ2-1,-,few,TRBV7-8,TGTGCCAGCAGCTTAGGACGGGGTGATGAGCAGTTCTTC,CASSLGRGDEQFF
TRBJ1-2,-,-,TRBV30,TGTGCCTGGACGTCAGGGTCGTTTGGCTACACCTTC,CAWTSGSFGYTF
TRBJ2-3,-,-,TRBV28,TGTGCCAGCAGTGTTGGACTCTACACAGATACGCAGTATTTT,CASSVGLYTDTQYF